The entry below describes one TCR beta chain. No antigen is known for it. From around 440 ng of RNA, a library with molecular barcoded alpha/delta and beta/gamma adaptors was made. TCRdb re-analysed the reads in MiXCR, keeping a single row per CDR3 protein. The sample holds tens of thousands of distinct CDR3 sequences, around 20% seen once. This CDR3 has 18 amino acids. V was clipped by 2 bases and J by 5 bases, with 22 bases between them. CDR1 is MNHEY, CDR2 SVGEGT, per germline. This specimen belongs to a study of read filtering for tumor transcriptome and immune sequencing. For the study at large: The cohort had about 16 men and approximately 15 women aged about 47 to 80, mean roughly 66 years. By R-ISS, stages I, II and III held 8, 16 and 7 patients. Overall study findings and caveats: Compared with RNA-seq, IR-seq gave much higher clonotype depth and reliability. Roughly 80% of IR-seq clonotypes had one read, totaling around 3.5% of reads; RNA-seq: 74.6% and 44.6%.

Material: a population of CD138-negative cells sorted from bone marrow. The V and J genes are TRBV6-2 or TRBV6-3 and TRBJ1-5; D might be TRBD1 (5 bases). The TCR originated in a donor at least 40 years old with multiple myeloma. CDR3 loop: CASSYHTGTGLRDQPQHF. The CDR3 bases are TGTGCCAGCAGTTACCACACCGGGACCGGACTTCGGGATCAGCCCCAGCATTTT.